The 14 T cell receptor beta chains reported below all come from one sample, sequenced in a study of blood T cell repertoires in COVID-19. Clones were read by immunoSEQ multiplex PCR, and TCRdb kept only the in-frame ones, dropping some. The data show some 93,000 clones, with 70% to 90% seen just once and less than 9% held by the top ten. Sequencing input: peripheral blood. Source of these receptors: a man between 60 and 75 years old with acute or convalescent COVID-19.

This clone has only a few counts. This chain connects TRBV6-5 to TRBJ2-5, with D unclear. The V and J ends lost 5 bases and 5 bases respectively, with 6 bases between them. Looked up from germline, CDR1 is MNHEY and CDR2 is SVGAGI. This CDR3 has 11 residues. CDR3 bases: TGTGCCAGCAGTCGAGAGGAGACCCAGTACTTC. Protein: CASSREETQYF.

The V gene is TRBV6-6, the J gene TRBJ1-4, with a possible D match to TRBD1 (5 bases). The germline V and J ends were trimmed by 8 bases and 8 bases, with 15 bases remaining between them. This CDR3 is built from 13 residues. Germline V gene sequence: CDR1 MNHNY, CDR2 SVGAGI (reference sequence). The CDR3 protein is CASSLRQGEKLFF. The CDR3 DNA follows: TGTGCCAGCTCCCTAAGGCAGGGCGAAAAACTGTTTTTT.

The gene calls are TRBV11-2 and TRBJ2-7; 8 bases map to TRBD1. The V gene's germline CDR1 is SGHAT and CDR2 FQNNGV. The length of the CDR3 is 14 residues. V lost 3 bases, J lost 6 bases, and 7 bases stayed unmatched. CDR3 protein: CASSFLSDRGEQYF. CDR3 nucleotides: TGTGCCAGCAGCTTCTTAAGCGACAGGGGCGAGCAGTACTTC.

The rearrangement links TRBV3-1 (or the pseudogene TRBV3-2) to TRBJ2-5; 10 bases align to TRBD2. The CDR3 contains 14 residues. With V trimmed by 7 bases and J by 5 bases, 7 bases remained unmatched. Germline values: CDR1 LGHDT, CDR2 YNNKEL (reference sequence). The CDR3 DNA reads TGTGCCAGCAAATCAAGCGGGAGGGGTGAGACCCAGTACTTC. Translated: CASKSSGRGETQYF.

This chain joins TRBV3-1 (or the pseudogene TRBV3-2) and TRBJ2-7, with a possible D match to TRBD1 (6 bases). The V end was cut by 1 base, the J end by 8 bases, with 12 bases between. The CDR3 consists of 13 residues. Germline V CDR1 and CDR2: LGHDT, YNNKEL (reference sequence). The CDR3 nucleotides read TGTGCCAGCAGCCAAGCTCTGGGGACACAGCAGTACTTC. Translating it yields CASSQALGTQQYF.

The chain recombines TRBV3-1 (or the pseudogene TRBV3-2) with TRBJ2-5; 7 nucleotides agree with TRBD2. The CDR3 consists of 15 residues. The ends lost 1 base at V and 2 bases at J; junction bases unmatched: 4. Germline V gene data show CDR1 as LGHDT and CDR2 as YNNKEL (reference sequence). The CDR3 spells CASSQGPGLQETQYF. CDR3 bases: TGTGCCAGCAGCCAAGGACCGGGACTACAAGAGACCCAGTACTTC.

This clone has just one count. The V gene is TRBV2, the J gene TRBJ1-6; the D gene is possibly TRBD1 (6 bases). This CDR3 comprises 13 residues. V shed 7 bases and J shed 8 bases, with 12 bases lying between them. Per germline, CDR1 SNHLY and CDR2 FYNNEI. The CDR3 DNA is TGTGCCAGCAACAGGGACGCACATTCACCCCTCCACTTT. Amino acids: CASNRDAHSPLHF. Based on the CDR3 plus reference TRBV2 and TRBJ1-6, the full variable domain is EPEVTQTPSHQVTQMGQEVILRCVPISNHLYFYWYRQILGQKVEFLVSFYNNEISEKSEIFDDQFSVERPDGSNFTLKIRSTKLEDSAMYFCASNRDAHSPLHFGNGTRLTVT.

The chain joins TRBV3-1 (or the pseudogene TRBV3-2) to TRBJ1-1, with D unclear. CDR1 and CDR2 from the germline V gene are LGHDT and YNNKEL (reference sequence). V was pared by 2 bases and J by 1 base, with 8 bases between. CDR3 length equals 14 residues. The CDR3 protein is CASSQNSGNTEAFF. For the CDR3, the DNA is TGTGCCAGCAGCCAAAACAGCGGGAACACTGAAGCTTTCTTT.

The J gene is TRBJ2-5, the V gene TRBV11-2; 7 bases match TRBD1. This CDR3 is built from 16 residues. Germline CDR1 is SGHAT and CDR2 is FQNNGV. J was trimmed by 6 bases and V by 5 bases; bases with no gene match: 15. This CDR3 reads CASSEKPTGVSKTQYF. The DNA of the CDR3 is TGTGCCAGCAGCGAGAAACCTACAGGGGTGTCAAAGACCCAGTACTTC.

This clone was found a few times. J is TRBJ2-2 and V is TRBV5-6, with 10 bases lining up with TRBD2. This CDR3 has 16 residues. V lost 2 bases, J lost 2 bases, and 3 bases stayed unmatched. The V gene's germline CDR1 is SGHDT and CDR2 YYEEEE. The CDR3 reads CASSLAGGPNTGELFF. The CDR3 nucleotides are TGTGCCAGCAGCTTAGCGGGAGGGCCAAACACCGGGGAGCTGTTTTTT.

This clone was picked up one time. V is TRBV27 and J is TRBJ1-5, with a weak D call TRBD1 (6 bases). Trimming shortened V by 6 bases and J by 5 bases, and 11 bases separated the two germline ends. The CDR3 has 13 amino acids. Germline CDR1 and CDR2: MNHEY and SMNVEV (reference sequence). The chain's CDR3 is CASRQGVDQPQHF. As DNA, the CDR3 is TGTGCCAGCAGACAGGGTGTGGATCAGCCCCAGCATTTT.

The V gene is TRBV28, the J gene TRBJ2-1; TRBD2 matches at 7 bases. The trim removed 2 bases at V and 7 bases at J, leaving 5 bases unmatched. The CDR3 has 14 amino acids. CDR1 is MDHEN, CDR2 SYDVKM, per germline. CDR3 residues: CASSLGTILNEQFF. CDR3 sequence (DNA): TGTGCCAGCAGTTTAGGGACTATACTTAATGAGCAGTTCTTC.

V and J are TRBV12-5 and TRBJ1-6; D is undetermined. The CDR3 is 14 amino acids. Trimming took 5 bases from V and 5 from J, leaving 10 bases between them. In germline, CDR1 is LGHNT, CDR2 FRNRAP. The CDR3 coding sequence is TGTGCTAGTGGTGCCGGACTTGATAATTCACCCCTCCACTTT. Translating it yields CASGAGLDNSPLHF.

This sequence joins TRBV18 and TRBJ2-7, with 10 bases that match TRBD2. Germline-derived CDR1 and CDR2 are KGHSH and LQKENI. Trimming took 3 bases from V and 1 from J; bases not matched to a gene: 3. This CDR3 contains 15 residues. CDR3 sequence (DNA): TGTGCCAGCTCACCTGGGACTAGCGTATCCTACGAGCAGTACTTC. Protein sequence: CASSPGTSVSYEQYF.